The rows below give T cell receptor beta chains drawn from one sample of a study of cytomegalovirus exposure and HLA in healthy donors. Clones were sequenced by immunoSEQ multiplex PCR, and TCRdb holds only the in-frame ones, with some missing. The table shows 95,000 to 150,000 clones, with 65% to 90% occurring only once. Sequencing was done on a sample of PBMCs. These receptors originate from a woman aged 40 to 55 in good health and CMV-seronegative. Each CDR3 is given with its conserved first and last residue.

TRBV29-1,TRBJ2-3,CSVVPPMGRRSTDTQYF
TRBV7-3,TRBJ2-7,CASSLTPRGSGGYEQYF
TRBV9,NA,CASSVRSGLIYEQYF
TRBV5-4,TRBJ2-1,CASTDRGTSPYNEQFF
TRBV5-6,TRBJ1-4,CASSTLQGSGEKLFF
TRBV25-1,TRBJ2-5,CASSESAEGETQYF
TRBV30,TRBJ1-3,CAWMDRVDTIYF
TRBV6-6,TRBJ2-7,CASTRSYEQYF
TRBV7-9,NA,CASSPGTGYEQYF
TRBV18,TRBJ2-6,CVTQGAGANVLTF
TRBV28,TRBJ2-2,CASGPWTGHTGELFF
TRBV6-1,TRBJ1-3,CASLQKISGNTIYF
TRBV7-8,TRBJ2-7,CASSLAAQGGYEQYF
TRBV5-1,TRBJ1-1,CASSLASGVGEAFF
TRBV7-9,TRBJ2-7,CASSPPTSSWEQYF
TRBV21-1,TRBJ2-1,CASRRGGPSYNEQFF
TRBV4-1,TRBJ1-1,CASSLGAGGIMNTEAFF
TRBV15,TRBJ2-7,CATRRKGQGAYEQYF
TRBV5-1,TRBJ2-5,CASSLATGGTETQYF
TRBV5-3,TRBJ2-1,CARSQPGGLAGAPGVDEQFF
TRBV7-9,NA,CASRGLAGAYEQYF
TRBV28,TRBJ1-2,CASSQPTGAYGYTF
TRBV9,TRBJ2-1,CASSVGAGRVDEQFF
TRBV7-9,TRBJ1-1,CSSSLLDRMNTEAFF
TRBV2,TRBJ1-1,CASSVRDGRNTEAFF
TRBV9,TRBJ1-6,CASSVMTANSPLHF
TRBV11-2,TRBJ1-1,CASSPGGTGRKTFF